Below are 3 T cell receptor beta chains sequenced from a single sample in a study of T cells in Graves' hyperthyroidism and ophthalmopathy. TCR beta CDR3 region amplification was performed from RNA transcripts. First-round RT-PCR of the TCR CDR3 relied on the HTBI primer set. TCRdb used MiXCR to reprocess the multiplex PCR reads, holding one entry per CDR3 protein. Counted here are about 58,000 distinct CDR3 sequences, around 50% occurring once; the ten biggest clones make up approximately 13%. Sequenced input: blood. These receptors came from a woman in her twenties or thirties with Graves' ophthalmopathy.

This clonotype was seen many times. CDR3 in amino acids: CASSVTSLSYEQYF. CDR3 nucleotide sequence: TGTGCCAGCAGTGTGACTAGCCTATCCTACGAGCAGTACTTC. This chain uses TRBV12-3 or TRBV12-4 with TRBJ2-7, with 7 bases identical to TRBD2. The CDR3 length is 14 residues. The V segment lost 5 bases and the J segment 1 base; nucleotides outside the gene matches: 5.

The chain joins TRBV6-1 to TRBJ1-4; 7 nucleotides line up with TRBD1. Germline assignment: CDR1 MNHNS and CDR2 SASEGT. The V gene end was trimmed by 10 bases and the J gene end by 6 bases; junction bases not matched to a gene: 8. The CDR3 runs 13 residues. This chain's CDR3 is CATGGTAYEKLFF. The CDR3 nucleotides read TGTGCCACAGGGGGGACAGCTTATGAAAAACTGTTTTTT.

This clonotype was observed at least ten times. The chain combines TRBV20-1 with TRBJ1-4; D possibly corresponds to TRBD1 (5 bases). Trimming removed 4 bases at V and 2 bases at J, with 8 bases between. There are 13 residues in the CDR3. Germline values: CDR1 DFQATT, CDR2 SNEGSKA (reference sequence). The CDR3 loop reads CSATRGTNEKLFF. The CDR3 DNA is TGCAGTGCTACACGGGGCACTAATGAAAAACTGTTTTTT.